One sample yielded the 19 T cell receptor beta chains listed below, sequenced in a study of blood T cells in healthy people across ages. Through a sample-barcoded 5' primer and a J-beta primer mix, a second PCR was run for roughly 7 to 11 cycles. TCRdb recomputed calls from the 5' RACE reads with MiXCR, one row per CDR3 protein. The sample records some 1,800,000 distinct CDR3 sequences, 35% to 50% being singletons. The sequenced material came from blood. These receptors were taken from a human donor in good health.

The chain recombines TRBV20-1 with TRBJ2-3; tentative D call: TRBD2 (6 bases). Germline V CDR1 and CDR2: DFQATT, SNEGSKA (reference sequence). The CDR3 is 17 residues long. Trimming removed 3 bases at V and 0 bases at J, with 19 bases between. The DNA for the CDR3 is TGCAGTGCTAGCCGTTGGGGGACTCCTACTAGCACAGATACGCAGTATTTT. It is translated as CSASRWGTPTSTDTQYF.

The CDR3 DNA follows: TGTGCCAGCAGTTTGTGGCGGGGGGTAACGAATGAGCAGTTCTTC. This translates into CASSLWRGVTNEQFF. The chain joins TRBV6-6 to TRBJ2-1; 8 bases map to TRBD2. The CDR3 runs 15 residues. CDR1 is MNHNY, CDR2 SVGAGI, per germline (reference sequence). J was trimmed by 7 bases and V by 4 bases; bases with no gene match: 9.

The rearrangement links TRBV3-1 to TRBJ2-5, with D maybe TRBD2 (6 bases). Per the germline V gene, CDR1 is LGHDT and CDR2 is YNNKEL (reference sequence). V lost 1 base to trimming and J lost 3 bases, with 15 bases between them. This CDR3 spans 16 amino acids. The CDR3 DNA reads TGTGCCAGCAGCCAAGGAAGGCCCGGGGGAAAAGAGACCCAGTACTTC. It yields the protein CASSQGRPGGKETQYF.

In its sample, this clonotype was seen many times. This chain links TRBV5-1 with TRBJ2-4; 11 bases align to TRBD2. CDR1 is SGHRS and CDR2 is YFSETQ in the germline V gene. The CDR3 is 16 amino acids. V dropped 2 bases and J dropped 8; count of bases not matched to a gene: 9. The DNA for the CDR3 is TGCGCCAGCAGCTTATCACTAGCGGGGGTCCCGCACATTCAGTACTTC. Amino acid sequence: CASSLSLAGVPHIQYF.

There are a few counts of this clonotype. The chain recombines TRBV5-1 with TRBJ2-1; TRBD2 matches 7 bases. The ends lost 2 bases at V and 6 bases at J; junction bases unmatched: 8. Germline V gene lookup returns CDR1 SGHRS and CDR2 YFSETQ. The CDR3 loop spans 15 amino acids. The CDR3 region has the DNA TGCGCCAGCAGCTTATGGGGGGGATCTACCAATGAGCAGTTCTTC. Protein sequence: CASSLWGGSTNEQFF.

The genes are TRBV27 and TRBJ2-4; 8 bases line up with TRBD1. Gene TRBJ2-7 matches the end of the DNA better, so the J call may be wrong. This CDR3 is built from 15 residues. The germline V gene encodes CDR1 MNHEY and CDR2 SMNVEV (reference sequence). The CDR3 protein is CASSFLGQAVYEQYF. CDR3 DNA sequence: TGTGCCAGCAGTTTTCTGGGACAGGCGGTTTACGAGCAGTACTTC.

The rearrangement joins TRBV20-1 to TRBJ1-5; D unresolved. V gave up 1 base and J gave up 0 bases, with 7 bases separating them. The CDR3 loop spans 14 amino acids. CDR1 is DFQATT and CDR2 is SNEGSKA in the germline V gene (reference sequence). CDR3 coding DNA: TGCAGTGCTAGAGTTTGGGATAGCAATCAGCCCCAGCATTTT. This codes for CSARVWDSNQPQHF.

This clonotype was recorded a few times. The chain is built from TRBV30 and TRBJ2-7, with 7 bases aligning to TRBD1. The CDR3 is 14 amino acids. The germline V gene encodes CDR1 GTSNPN and CDR2 SVGIG (reference sequence). V lost 3 bases and J lost 3; bases outside the gene matches: 8. The CDR3 DNA follows: TGTGCCTGGAGGGCGGACAGGACTTTCTACGAGCAGTACTTC. Its protein is CAWRADRTFYEQYF.

The rearrangement uses TRBV13 and TRBJ2-7, with unresolved D. Trimming left V 5 bases short and J 5 bases short, with 16 bases between. The V gene's germline CDR1 is PRHDT and CDR2 FYEKMQ (reference sequence). The CDR3 length is 14 residues. CDR3 DNA: TGTGCCAGCAGCGCACGATCCTATGGCGACGAGCAGTACTTC. This encodes CASSARSYGDEQYF.

In regard to this clonotype: One end of the junction is discordant with germline, which a read error may explain. The chain joins TRBV15 to TRBJ1-5; 9 bases map to TRBD1. CDR1 and CDR2 from the germline V gene are LNHNV and YYDKDF (reference sequence). The CDR3 totals 15 residues. CDR3 region: CAARGDRVGNQPQHF. The CDR3, as DNA: TGTGCCGCCAGGGGGGACAGGGTCGGCAATCAGCCCCAGCATTTT. The full variable domain, with the rest looked up from reference TRBV15 and TRBJ1-5, is DAMVIQNPRYQVTQFGKPVTLSCSQTLNHNVMYWYQQKSSQAPKLLFHYYDKDFNNEADTPDNFQSRRPNTSFCFLDIRSPGLGDTAMYLCAARGDRVGNQPQHFGDGTRLSIL.

The chain employs TRBV7-6 and TRBJ2-1; TRBD1 or TRBD2 may be the D gene (5 bases each). The DNA end lines up better with TRBJ2-7; the J call may be wrong. Germline V gene data show CDR1 as SGHVS and CDR2 as FNYEAQ. CDR3 length: 13 residues. The CDR3 bases are TGTGCCAGCAGCTTAGCGGAGAGGGGCGAGCAGTACTTC. It codes for CASSLAERGEQYF.

This clonotype occurred a few times. The rearrangement joins TRBV7-2 to TRBJ2-2; possibly TRBD1 for D (6 bases). CDR1 is SGHTA and CDR2 is FQGNSA in the germline V gene. V lost 4 bases to trimming and J lost 0 bases, with 9 bases between them. The CDR3 has 15 amino acids. CDR3 DNA sequence: TGTGCCAGCAGCTCACAGGGATCGAACACCGGGGAGCTGTTTTTT. This codes for CASSSQGSNTGELFF.

Comment on this clonotype: One junction end does not reproduce the germline sequence, and a read error may be involved. The genes are TRBV4-3 and TRBJ2-4; 11 bases agree with TRBD2. The last part of the DNA fits TRBJ2-7 better; the J call may be wrong. The germline CDR1 and CDR2 sequences are LGHNA and YSLEER. This CDR3 is 17 amino acids long. The CDR3 sequence is CASNQVASGGYTYEQYF. CDR3 DNA: TGCGCCAGCAACCAAGTGGCTAGCGGGGGGTACACCTACGAGCAGTACTTC.

This clonotype turned up a few times. The chain couples TRBV4-1 to TRBJ2-5; D unresolved. Per the germline V gene, CDR1 is MGHRA and CDR2 is YSYEKL. Deletions cut 1 base from V and 0 bases from J, with 6 bases between. The CDR3 spans 14 residues. CDR3 coding DNA: TGCGCCAGCAGCCAAGTGATCCACCAAGAGACCCAGTACTTC. Amino acids: CASSQVIHQETQYF.

The chain joins TRBV12-3 or TRBV12-4 to TRBJ1-2; D perhaps matches TRBD1 (5 bases). The CDR3 runs 14 residues. V dropped 5 bases and J dropped 4 bases, with 14 bases sitting between them. Here the CDR3 DNA reads TGTGCCAGCAGTCTGCAGGGTTCGGTCTATGGCTACACCTTC. Translating gives CASSLQGSVYGYTF.

The chain uses TRBV10-3 and TRBJ1-1; TRBD1 aligns across 8 bases. Germline CDR1 ENHRY, CDR2 SYGVKD. This CDR3 is 15 amino acids long. V lost 6 bases and J lost 5; bases outside the gene matches: 11. The CDR3 loop is CAIRAQGAGVTEAFF. Here the CDR3 DNA reads TGTGCCATCAGAGCTCAGGGGGCCGGTGTAACTGAAGCTTTCTTT.

The J gene is TRBJ2-1, the V gene TRBV2, with a weak D call TRBD2 (5 bases). This CDR3 spans 13 amino acids. From germline, CDR1 is SNHLY and CDR2 FYNNEI. Trimming removed 4 bases from V and 5 bases from J, with 9 bases in between. CDR3 coding DNA: TGTGCCAGCAGTGGGAGGCGAAACAATGAGCAGTTCTTC. This codes for CASSGRRNNEQFF.

This chain connects TRBV5-5 to TRBJ1-4, with 9 bases fitting TRBD1. V was clipped by 3 bases and J by 6 bases; unmatched bases: 9. The CDR3 runs to 16 residues. Germline assignment: CDR1 SGHKS and CDR2 YYEKEE (reference sequence). The CDR3 loop is CASSSPGQGGDEKLFF. The DNA for the CDR3 is TGTGCCAGCAGCTCGCCGGGACAGGGAGGCGATGAAAAACTGTTTTTT.

This clonotype was seen a few times. This chain joins TRBV7-6 and TRBJ2-7; D may be TRBD1 or TRBD2 (5 bases each). Germline CDR1 SGHVS, CDR2 FNYEAQ. This CDR3 is 14 amino acids long. V lost 4 bases, J lost 2 bases, and 12 bases lay in between. The CDR3 DNA reads TGTGCCAGCAGCTCCCGGGACGGGGCCTACGAGCAGTACTTC. Encoded protein: CASSSRDGAYEQYF. Variable domain in full (rest from reference TRBV7-6 and TRBJ2-7): GAGVSQSPRYKVTKRGQDVALRCDPISGHVSLYWYRQALGQGPEFLTYFNYEAQQDKSGLPNDRFSAERPEGSISTLTIQRTEQRDSAMYRCASSSRDGAYEQYFGPGTRLTVT.